The present entry profiles one TCR beta chain with its context. This entry is derived from a study of blood T cell repertoires in COVID-19. This table comes from immunoSEQ multiplex PCR, and its TCRdb copy is limited to in-frame clones, with some not included. The profile shows some 70,000 clones, 80% to 90% of them singletons. The receptor comes from a man aged 60 to 69 with acute or convalescent COVID-19. The specimen sequenced was peripheral blood.

DNA of the CDR3: TGTGCCAGTAAGAGGGACAGGGTGAACACTGAAGCTTTCTTT. Protein product: CASKRDRVNTEAFF. The rearrangement joins TRBV19 to TRBJ1-1, with TRBD1 identical over 9 bases. The CDR3 runs to 14 residues. Germline-derived CDR1 and CDR2 are LNHDA and SQIVND (reference sequence). V lost 7 bases to trimming and J lost 0 bases; unmatched junction nucleotides: 3.